The 30 T cell receptor beta chains reported below all come from one sample, sequenced in a study of neurological immune-mediated disorders (dated by TCRdb to the late 2010s). Libraries were prepared through 5' RACE. Instrument on record: Illumina HiSeq 2500. TCRdb applied fastp at Q25 and MiXCR to the public reads, then kept only in-frame beta chains. Identical CDR3 protein sequences are pooled into one entry, listed with their most common genes and DNA. This sample gives roughly 60,000 distinct CDR3 sequences in total; roughly 10% of them show up just once. The biggest ten clones account for around an eighth of the sample. The meaning of the sample's time point label: longitudinal time-point 2. The specimen was PBMCs. These receptor sequences come from a man in his thirties or forties in good health.

This clonotype has at least ten counts. The chain links TRBV4-2 to TRBJ2-1; D not certain. The CDR3 runs to 11 residues. The V end was cut by 0 bases, the J end by 6 bases, with 0 bases between. CDR1 and CDR2 from the germline V gene are LGHNA and YNFKEQ. This chain's CDR3 is CASSQDNEQFF. The CDR3 DNA reads TGTGCCAGCAGCCAAGACAATGAGCAGTTCTTC.

This clonotype has at least ten counts. The rearrangement links TRBV21-1 to TRBJ1-4. TRBV21-1 is tagged as a pseudogene. The CDR3 extends over 18 amino acids. CDR3 sequence reads: CARSKGGRASDPNEKLFF. The CDR3 DNA sequence: TGTGCCAGGAGCAAGGGTGGGAGGGCAAGTGACCCGAATGAAAAACTGTTTTTT.

This clonotype was recorded at least ten times. The CDR3 DNA reads as TGTGCCATCAGTGAGACCGCGGGAGTTGTCGATACGCAGTATTTT. This sequence encodes CAISETAGVVDTQYF. V is TRBV10-3 and J is TRBJ2-3; 7 bases map to TRBD2. Germline V gene lookup returns CDR1 ENHRY and CDR2 SYGVKD. Trimming cost V 2 bases and J 6 bases; bases outside gene matches: 8. CDR3 size: 15 residues.

For this clonotype: This clone may be a read error of a much larger clone one base away. V usage is TRBV18 and J usage is TRBJ2-2; D tentatively reads TRBD1 or TRBD2 (5 bases each). This CDR3 has 15 residues. The germline gives CDR1 KGHSH, CDR2 LQKENI. Here the CDR3 reads CVSSLGHPGTGELFF. DNA for the CDR3: TGTGTCAGCTCACTAGGACACCCGGGGACCGGGGAGCTGTTTTTT.

In this sample, this clonotype turned up a few times. This chain joins TRBV28 and TRBJ2-3, with TRBD2 matching over 12 bases. With V trimmed by 6 bases and J by 3 bases, 4 bases remained unmatched. The CDR3 has 15 amino acids. CDR1 and CDR2 (germline): MDHEN, SYDVKM. The CDR3 protein is CASSRLAGVTDTQYF. In DNA, the CDR3 is TGTGCCAGCAGCCGACTAGCGGGAGTAACAGATACGCAGTATTTT.

On this clonotype itself: A much larger clonotype is one base distant, so this may be a read error. The J gene is TRBJ2-7, the V gene TRBV28, with a weak D call TRBD2 (6 bases). Per germline, CDR1 MDHEN and CDR2 SYDVKM. V shed 4 bases and J shed 4 bases, with 17 bases lying between them. The CDR3 length is 15 residues. The CDR3 nucleotides read TGTGCCAGCAGTTGGGGTGGGGACTTTAAGTACGAGCAGTACTTC. Amino acid sequence: CASSWGGDFKYEQYF.

This clonotype has ten or more counts. V usage is TRBV7-6 and J usage is TRBJ2-3, with 9 bases that match TRBD2. CDR3 size: 15 residues. Germline values: CDR1 SGHVS, CDR2 FNYEAQ. V shed 6 bases and J 3 bases; nucleotides not matched to a gene: 7. CDR3 nucleotide sequence: TGTGCCAGCAGACGAAGTAGCGGGAGTACAGATACGCAGTATTTT. As protein: CASRRSSGSTDTQYF.

There are many counts of this clonotype. The chain uses TRBV7-6 and TRBJ2-2; tentative D call: TRBD2 (6 bases). The CDR3 has 15 residues. Germline V CDR1 and CDR2: SGHVS, FNYEAQ. Trimming stripped 5 bases from V and 2 bases from J, with 12 bases between. The CDR3, as DNA: TGTGCCAGCAGCCCCCTTAGCGGCAACACCGGGGAGCTGTTTTTT. Protein: CASSPLSGNTGELFF. Full variable domain (remainder filled in from reference TRBV7-6 and TRBJ2-2): GAGVSQSPRYKVTKRGQDVALRCDPISGHVSLYWYRQALGQGPEFLTYFNYEAQQDKSGLPNDRFSAERPEGSISTLTIQRTEQRDSAMYRCASSPLSGNTGELFFGEGSRLTVL.

In this sample, this clonotype turned up many times. The CDR3 is CAISNQQGVNTEAFF. DNA of the CDR3: TGTGCCATCAGTAACCAACAGGGGGTCAACACTGAAGCTTTCTTT. The chain employs TRBV10-3 and TRBJ1-1, with 8 bases fitting TRBD1. Unmatched junction bases numbered 7, after V lost 5 bases and J lost 2 bases. The germline gives CDR1 ENHRY, CDR2 SYGVKD. CDR3 size: 15 residues.

There are many counts of this clonotype. The genes are TRBV20-1 and TRBJ1-5; D might be TRBD1 (5 bases). Germline V CDR1 and CDR2: DFQATT, SNEGSKA (reference sequence). The CDR3 is 14 amino acids. Trimming cost V 5 bases and J 0 bases, with 11 bases left between them. The CDR3 region has the DNA TGCAGTGCTGACGGACATCATAGCAATCAGCCCCAGCATTTT. Protein product: CSADGHHSNQPQHF.

This clonotype was seen repeatedly, ten times or more. V and J are TRBV7-8 and TRBJ2-1, with 8 nucleotides matching TRBD2. Trimming at V came to 4 bases and at J to 5 bases, leaving 4 bases not matched to a gene. This CDR3 contains 14 residues. Germline V gene sequence: CDR1 SGHVS, CDR2 FQNEAQ. The CDR3 DNA follows: TGTGCCAGCAGCTGGACTAGCTACGACAATGAGCAGTTCTTC. The encoded protein is CASSWTSYDNEQFF.

This clonotype was seen repeatedly, ten times or more. This chain connects TRBV29-1 to TRBJ2-7; 14 nucleotides line up with TRBD2. CDR1 and CDR2 from the germline V gene are SQVTM and ANQGSEA. The CDR3 runs to 14 residues. Trimming at V came to 5 bases and at J to 3 bases, leaving 3 bases not matched to a gene. CDR3 DNA sequence: TGCAGCGTTACGGGACTAGCGGGAGTCTACGAGCAGTACTTC. It translates to CSVTGLAGVYEQYF.

This clonotype was seen ten or more times. The chain links TRBV5-1 to TRBJ2-7; D is unresolved. The CDR3 totals 14 residues. V was cut by 4 bases and J by 1 base, with 12 bases left in between. Germline assignment: CDR1 SGHRS and CDR2 YFSETQ. Here the CDR3 DNA reads TGCGCCAGCAGCCCTTACATGTTGTCCTACGAGCAGTACTTC. Translation gives CASSPYMLSYEQYF.

This clonotype has ten or more counts. The chain is built from TRBV18 and TRBJ1-1, with D possibly matching TRBD1 (5 bases). Germline loops: CDR1 KGHSH, CDR2 LQKENI. V was shortened by 6 bases and J by 1 base, with 9 bases between the two germline ends. The CDR3 has 13 residues. The CDR3 nucleotides are TGTGCCAGCTCGTCCGACAGGAACACTGAAGCTTTCTTT. It specifies CASSSDRNTEAFF.

This chain joins TRBV2 and TRBJ2-1, with D possibly matching TRBD2 (5 bases). This CDR3 contains 11 residues. The germline V and J ends were trimmed by 3 bases and 13 bases, with 10 bases remaining between them. Germline V lookup: CDR1 SNHLY, CDR2 FYNNEI. The CDR3 sequence: CASSDPSPQFF. The CDR3 region has the DNA TGTGCCAGCAGTGATCCTAGCCCCCAGTTCTTC.

This clonotype came up many times. This chain uses TRBV20-1 with TRBJ1-5; 7 bases are a match to TRBD1. J was trimmed by 6 bases and V by 7 bases; bases with no gene match: 12. This CDR3 is 14 amino acids long. From germline, CDR1 is DFQATT and CDR2 SNEGSKA (reference sequence). The CDR3, as DNA: TGCAGTGGGCGGCGAGGGGGCCGGGTTCAGCCCCAGCATTTT. Translation gives CSGRRGGRVQPQHF.

This clonotype was detected many times. The chain couples TRBV12-3 or TRBV12-4 to TRBJ1-3; D is uncertain. The CDR3 sequence is 10 residues long. Trimming took off 9 bases at V and 6 bases at J, with 6 bases between the two ends. CDR3 region: CASGENTIYF. The CDR3 bases are TGTGCCAGTGGTGAAAACACCATATATTTT.

The chain combines TRBV6-4 with TRBJ2-1; no reliable D call. This CDR3 has 13 residues. Trimming shortened V by 4 bases and J by 5 bases, and 9 bases separated the two germline ends. Germline V lookup: CDR1 MRHNA, CDR2 SNTAGT. For the CDR3, the DNA is TGTGCCAGCAGTGGTGACACCAACAATGAGCAGTTCTTC. Amino acids: CASSGDTNNEQFF.

This clonotype was counted many times. The J gene is TRBJ2-1, the V gene TRBV7-3; 8 bases are a match to TRBD2. V lost 8 bases to trimming and J lost 5 bases; unmatched junction nucleotides: 5. There are 13 residues in the CDR3. CDR1 and CDR2 from the germline V gene are SGHTA and FQGTGA. The CDR3 protein is CASGIAGNNEQFF. DNA for the CDR3: TGTGCCAGCGGGATAGCGGGAAACAATGAGCAGTTCTTC.

This clonotype has a count of ten or more. The chain has TRBV29-1 and TRBJ2-1; D is uncertain. Germline V CDR1 and CDR2: SQVTM, ANQGSEA. V gave up 4 bases and J gave up 1 base, with 8 bases separating them. CDR3 length: 13 amino acids. The CDR3 region is CSVAVRSYNEQFF. CDR3 bases: TGCAGCGTTGCGGTCAGATCCTACAATGAGCAGTTCTTC.

This clonotype was counted ten times or more. The chain couples TRBV5-1 to TRBJ1-5, with TRBD1 as a possible D gene (5 bases). The CDR3 has 15 residues. V was clipped by 0 bases and J by 1 base, with 8 bases between them. Per the germline V gene, CDR1 is SGHRS and CDR2 is YFSETQ. CDR3 loop: CASSLDAGSNQPQHF. Here the CDR3 DNA reads TGCGCCAGCAGCTTGGACGCAGGGAGCAATCAGCCCCAGCATTTT.

This clonotype was counted once. The J gene is TRBJ2-2, the V gene TRBV11-3, with TRBD2 matching 14 bases. V shed 5 bases, J shed 8 bases, and the junction held 13 bases outside the gene matches. CDR3 length equals 18 residues. Germline CDR1 is SGHNT and CDR2 is YENEEA. CDR3 bases: TGTGCCAGCAGCCACCTAATGGGACTAGCGGGGGACGTAGGGGAGCTGTTTTTT. This codes for CASSHLMGLAGDVGELFF.

This clonotype showed up many times. The chain carries TRBV6-4 and TRBJ1-5, with D maybe TRBD1 (5 bases). The CDR3 sequence is 17 residues long. Germline V gene lookup returns CDR1 MRHNA and CDR2 SNTAGT. Trimming removed 6 bases at V and 0 bases at J, with 18 bases between. The CDR3 DNA reads TGTGCCAGCAGGATCTCAGGGTCTGAATATAGCAATCAGCCCCAGCATTTT. It encodes CASRISGSEYSNQPQHF.

This clonotype appeared many times. The chain employs TRBV28 and TRBJ2-1; D might be TRBD2 (6 bases). V lost 4 bases to trimming and J lost 5 bases, with 15 bases between them. CDR3 length equals 15 residues. The germline V gene has CDR1 MDHEN and CDR2 SYDVKM. The chain's CDR3 is CASSSGGRRDNEQFF. For the CDR3, the DNA is TGTGCCAGCAGTTCTGGGGGGAGGAGGGACAATGAGCAGTTCTTC.

This clonotype came up many times. The chain couples TRBV29-1 to TRBJ1-6; the D gene is possibly TRBD1 (5 bases). Germline CDR1 reads SQVTM; CDR2 reads ANQGSEA. Trimming stripped 5 bases from V and 3 bases from J, with 11 bases between. The CDR3 loop spans 14 amino acids. The CDR3 protein is CSVRRDDYNSPLHF. The CDR3 DNA sequence: TGCAGCGTTCGGAGGGACGACTATAATTCACCCCTCCACTTT.

This clonotype was detected many times. The gene calls are TRBV7-2 and TRBJ2-1; D unclear. V was cut by 2 bases and J by 6 bases, with 11 bases left in between. This CDR3 has 14 residues. Germline CDR1 is SGHTA and CDR2 is FQGNSA. CDR3 sequence reads: CASSLQGVGNEQFF. CDR3 coding DNA: TGTGCCAGCAGCTTACAAGGAGTTGGCAATGAGCAGTTCTTC. Full variable domain (rest looked up from reference TRBV7-2 and TRBJ2-1): GAGVSQSPSNKVTEKGKDVELRCDPISGHTALYWYRQSLGQGLEFLIYFQGNSAPDKSGLPSDRFSAERTGGSVSTLTIQRTQQEDSAVYLCASSLQGVGNEQFFGPGTRLTVL.

Concerning this clonotype itself: A much larger clone lies a single base off, so this may be a read error. The gene calls are TRBV5-1 and TRBJ2-7, with a weak D call TRBD2 (6 bases). The V gene lost 1 base and the J gene lost 4 bases, with 12 bases spanning the gap. Germline V gives CDR1 SGHRS, CDR2 YFSETQ. This CDR3 is built from 14 residues. The CDR3 region is CASSLLTRGYEQYF. DNA for the CDR3: TGCGCCAGCAGCTTGTTGACTAGAGGATACGAGCAGTACTTC.

The V call is TRBV15, the J call TRBJ2-2; D assignment may be TRBD1 or TRBD2 (5 bases each). This CDR3 spans 14 amino acids. The V end was cut by 5 bases, the J end by 5 bases, with 12 bases between. In germline, CDR1 is LNHNV, CDR2 YYDKDF (reference sequence). The CDR3 protein is CATSRGGRTGELFF. The CDR3 DNA reads TGTGCCACCAGCCGGGGCGGTCGAACCGGGGAGCTGTTTTTT.

Worth noting for this clonotype: A much larger clone sits a single nucleotide away, making a read error possible. The chain recombines TRBV29-1 with TRBJ1-5, with D hard to call. V shed 1 base and J shed 1 base, with 5 bases lying between them. Germline CDR1 SQVTM, CDR2 ANQGSEA. CDR3 size: 13 residues. CDR3 sequence reads: CSVEGESNQPQHF. The CDR3 DNA reads as TGCAGCGTTGAAGGGGAGAGCAATCAGCCCCAGCATTTT.

This clonotype was found many times. The chain joins TRBV18 to TRBJ2-1, with D unresolved. CDR1 KGHSH and CDR2 LQKENI come from the germline V gene. The germline V and J ends were trimmed by 0 bases and 4 bases, with 7 bases remaining between them. The CDR3 extends over 14 amino acids. DNA of the CDR3: TGTGCCAGCTCACCACCCCTGGCATACAATGAGCAGTTCTTC. It encodes CASSPPLAYNEQFF.